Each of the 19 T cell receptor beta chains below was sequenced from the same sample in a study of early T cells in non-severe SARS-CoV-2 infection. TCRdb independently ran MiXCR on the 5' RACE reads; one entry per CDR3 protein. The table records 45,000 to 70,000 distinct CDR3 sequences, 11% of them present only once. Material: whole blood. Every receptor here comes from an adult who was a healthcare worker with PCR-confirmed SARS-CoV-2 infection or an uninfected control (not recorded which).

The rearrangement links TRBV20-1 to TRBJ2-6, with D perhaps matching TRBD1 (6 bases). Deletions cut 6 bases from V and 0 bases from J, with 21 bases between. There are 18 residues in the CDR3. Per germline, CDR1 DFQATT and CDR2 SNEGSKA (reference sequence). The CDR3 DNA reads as TGCAGTGCACGCCCAGGGGTTGGCCGACTCTCTGGGGCCAACGTCCTGACTTTC. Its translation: CSARPGVGRLSGANVLTF.

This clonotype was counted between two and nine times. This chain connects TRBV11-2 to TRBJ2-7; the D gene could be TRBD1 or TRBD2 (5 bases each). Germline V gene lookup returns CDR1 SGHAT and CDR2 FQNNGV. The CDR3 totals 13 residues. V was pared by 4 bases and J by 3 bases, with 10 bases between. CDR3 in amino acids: CASSSGPLYEQYF. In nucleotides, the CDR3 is TGTGCCAGCAGCTCGGGACCACTCTACGAGCAGTACTTC.

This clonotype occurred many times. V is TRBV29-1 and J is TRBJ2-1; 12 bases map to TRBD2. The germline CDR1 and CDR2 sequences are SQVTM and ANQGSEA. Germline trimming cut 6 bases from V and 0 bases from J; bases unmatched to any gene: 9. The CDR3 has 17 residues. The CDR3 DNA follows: TGCAGCGTAAAGACGACTAGCGGGAGAAGCTCCTACAATGAGCAGTTCTTC. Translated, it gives CSVKTTSGRSSYNEQFF.

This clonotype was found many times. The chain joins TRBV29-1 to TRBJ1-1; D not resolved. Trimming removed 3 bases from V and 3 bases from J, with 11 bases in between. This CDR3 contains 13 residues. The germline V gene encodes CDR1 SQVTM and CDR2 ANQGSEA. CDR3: CSVDTRQYTEAFF. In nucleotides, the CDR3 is TGCAGCGTTGATACGCGCCAGTACACTGAAGCTTTCTTT.

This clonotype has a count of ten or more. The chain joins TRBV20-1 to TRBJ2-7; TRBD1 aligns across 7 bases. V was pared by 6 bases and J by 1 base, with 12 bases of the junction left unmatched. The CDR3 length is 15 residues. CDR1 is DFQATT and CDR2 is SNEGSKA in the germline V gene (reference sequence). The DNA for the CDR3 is TGCAGTGCCCCCGACAGGGTCCAAGGGTCCTACGAGCAGTACTTC. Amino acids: CSAPDRVQGSYEQYF.

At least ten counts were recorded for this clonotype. DNA for the CDR3: TGCGCCAGCAGCCAGAGGCAGGGGCGCACAGATACGCAGTATTTT. Protein sequence: CASSQRQGRTDTQYF. V and J are TRBV5-1 and TRBJ2-3; D perhaps matches TRBD1 (6 bases). The CDR3 has 15 amino acids. V lost 4 bases and J 1 base, leaving 13 bases between the germline ends. CDR1 is SGHRS and CDR2 is YFSETQ in the germline V gene.

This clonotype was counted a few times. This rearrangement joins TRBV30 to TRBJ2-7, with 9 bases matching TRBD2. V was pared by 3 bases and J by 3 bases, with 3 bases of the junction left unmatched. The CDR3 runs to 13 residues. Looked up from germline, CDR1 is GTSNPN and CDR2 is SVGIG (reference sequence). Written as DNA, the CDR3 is TGTGCCTGGAGACTAGCGGGCCTCTACGAGCAGTACTTC. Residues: CAWRLAGLYEQYF.

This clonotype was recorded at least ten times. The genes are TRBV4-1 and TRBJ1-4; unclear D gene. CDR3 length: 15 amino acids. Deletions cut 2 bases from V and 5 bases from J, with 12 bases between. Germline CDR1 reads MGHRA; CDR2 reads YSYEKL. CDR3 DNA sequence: TGCGCCAGCAGCCAAACGCGAACTAACAATGAAAAACTGTTTTTT. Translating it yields CASSQTRTNNEKLFF.

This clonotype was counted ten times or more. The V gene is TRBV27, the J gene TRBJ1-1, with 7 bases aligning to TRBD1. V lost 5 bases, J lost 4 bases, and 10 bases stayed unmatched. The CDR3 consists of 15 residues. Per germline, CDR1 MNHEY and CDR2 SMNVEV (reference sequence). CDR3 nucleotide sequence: TGTGCCAGCAGTCCCCGACAGGGTAGATCCACTGAAGCTTTCTTT. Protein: CASSPRQGRSTEAFF.

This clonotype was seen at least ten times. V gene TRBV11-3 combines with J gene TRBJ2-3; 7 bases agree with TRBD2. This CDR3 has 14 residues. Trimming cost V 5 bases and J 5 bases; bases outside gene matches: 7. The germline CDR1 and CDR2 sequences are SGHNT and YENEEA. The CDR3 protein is CASSPGGAEDTQYF. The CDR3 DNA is TGTGCCAGCAGCCCGGGGGGTGCTGAAGATACGCAGTATTTT.

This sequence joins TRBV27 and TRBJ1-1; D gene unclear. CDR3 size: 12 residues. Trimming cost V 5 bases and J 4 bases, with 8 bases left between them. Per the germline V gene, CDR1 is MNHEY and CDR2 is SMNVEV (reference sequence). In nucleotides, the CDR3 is TGTGCCAGCAGTCGACCGCTCACTGAAGCTTTCTTT. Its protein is CASSRPLTEAFF.

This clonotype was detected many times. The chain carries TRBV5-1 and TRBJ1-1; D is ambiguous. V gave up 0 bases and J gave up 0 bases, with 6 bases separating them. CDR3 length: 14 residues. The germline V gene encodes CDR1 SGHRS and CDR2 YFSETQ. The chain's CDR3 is CASSLDSLNTEAFF. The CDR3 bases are TGCGCCAGCAGCTTGGACAGTCTGAACACTGAAGCTTTCTTT.

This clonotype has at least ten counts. The CDR3 sequence is CSVEPAGGQEDTQYF. DNA for the CDR3: TGCAGCGTTGAACCAGCGGGGGGGCAGGAAGATACGCAGTATTTT. The chain combines TRBV29-1 with TRBJ2-3; TRBD2 matches 10 bases. V gave up 2 bases and J gave up 5 bases; unmatched junction bases: 7. This CDR3 region has 15 residues. Germline-derived CDR1 and CDR2 are SQVTM and ANQGSEA.

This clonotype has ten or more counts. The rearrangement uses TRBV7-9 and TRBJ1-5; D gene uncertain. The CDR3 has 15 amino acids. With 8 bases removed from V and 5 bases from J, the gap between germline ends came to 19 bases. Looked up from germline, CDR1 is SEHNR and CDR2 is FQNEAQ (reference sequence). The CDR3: CASSSLEDGHQPQHF. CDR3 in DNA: TGTGCCAGCTCCTCCCTTGAGGACGGACATCAGCCCCAGCATTTT.

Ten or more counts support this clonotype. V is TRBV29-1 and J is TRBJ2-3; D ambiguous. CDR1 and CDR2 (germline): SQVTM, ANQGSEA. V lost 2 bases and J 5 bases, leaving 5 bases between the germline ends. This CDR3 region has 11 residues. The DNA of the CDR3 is TGCAGCGTTGAAAGGCTAGATACGCAGTATTTT. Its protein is CSVERLDTQYF.

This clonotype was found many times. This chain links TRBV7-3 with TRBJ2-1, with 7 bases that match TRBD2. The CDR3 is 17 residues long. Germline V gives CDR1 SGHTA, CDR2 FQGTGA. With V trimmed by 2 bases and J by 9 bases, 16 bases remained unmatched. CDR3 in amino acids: CASSLVAGDGRWGEQFF. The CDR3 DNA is TGTGCCAGCAGCTTAGTGGCTGGGGACGGGAGGTGGGGTGAGCAGTTCTTC.

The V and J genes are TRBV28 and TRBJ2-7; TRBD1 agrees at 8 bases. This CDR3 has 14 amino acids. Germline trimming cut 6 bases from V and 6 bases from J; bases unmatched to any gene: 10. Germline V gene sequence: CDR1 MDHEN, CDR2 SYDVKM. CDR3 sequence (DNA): TGTGCCAGCAGAAGGACAGGGTTAATGGGCGAGCAGTACTTC. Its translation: CASRRTGLMGEQYF.

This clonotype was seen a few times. CDR3 bases: TGTGCCAGCAGTTACTTTTGGGCACAGTGGAGTGAGCAGTTCTTC. As protein: CASSYFWAQWSEQFF. This rearrangement joins TRBV6-5 to TRBJ2-1; D gene uncertain. The CDR3 runs 15 residues. Between the trimmed V and J ends, which lost 1 base and 9 bases, there was a span of 16 bases. Germline assignment: CDR1 MNHEY and CDR2 SVGAGI.

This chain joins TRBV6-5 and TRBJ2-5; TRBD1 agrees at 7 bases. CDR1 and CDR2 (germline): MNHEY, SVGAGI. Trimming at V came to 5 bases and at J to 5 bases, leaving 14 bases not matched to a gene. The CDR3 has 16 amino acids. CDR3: CASSPRDSVPMETQYF. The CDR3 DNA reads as TGTGCCAGCAGTCCCCGGGACAGCGTCCCGATGGAGACCCAGTACTTC.